The next 17 T cell receptor beta chains were all read from a single sample in a study of T cell clonality in common variable immunodeficiency. Findings and limits, study-wide: Reportedly, TCR beta sequences from common variable immunodeficiency showed fewer deletions and N-nucleotide insertions.

Profiling relied on immunoSEQ multiplex PCR, and the TCRdb table lists in-frame clones only, not all of them. This sample comprises 15,000 to 20,000 clones, none seen once only. Antigens for these TCRs are unknown. The sample was peripheral blood mononuclear cells. The origin of the receptors is a human donor with common variable immunodeficiency.

Ten or more counts support this clone. The read ends 3 residues shy of where the CDR3 ends; the end is completed using the germline J gene. The rearrangement links TRBV30 to TRBJ2-5; a possible D gene is TRBD1 (5 bases). Germline values: CDR1 GTSNPN, CDR2 SVGIG (reference sequence). This CDR3 comprises 15 residues. Between the trimmed V and J ends, which lost 1 base and 5 bases, there was a span of 17 bases. CDR3 in amino acids: CAWSGFSRVSETQYF. Partial CDR3 DNA: TGTGCCTGGAGTGGTTTTTCCAGGGTTAGTGAGACC.

This clone occurred many times. The read is 3 residues too short to cover the CDR3 end, so that end is filled in from the germline J gene. The rearrangement joins TRBV19 to TRBJ2-7, with 9 nucleotides matching TRBD2. The CDR3 loop spans 14 amino acids. Per the germline V gene, CDR1 is LNHDA and CDR2 is SQIVND (reference sequence). With 1 base clipped from V and 4 bases from J, the junction kept 2 bases outside the gene matches. CDR3 sequence: CASSIGSGSYEQYF. Partial CDR3 DNA: TGTGCCAGTAGTATAGGTAGCGGGAGTTACGAG. Using reference TRBV19 and TRBJ2-7 for the parts outside the CDR3, the full variable domain is DGGITQSPKYLFRKEGQNVTLSCEQNLNHDAMYWYRQDPGQGLRLIYYSQIVNDFQKGDIAEGYSVSREKKESFPLTVTSAQKNPTAFYLCASSIGSGSYEQYFGPGTRLTVT.

This clone has a count of ten or more. The read ends 3 residues early relative to the CDR3; the germline J gene fills the gap. The chain uses TRBV2 and TRBJ1-1; 12 bases are a match to TRBD1. CDR1 is SNHLY and CDR2 is FYNNEI in the germline V gene. The CDR3 has 14 residues. Losses at the gene ends were 6 bases for V and 6 bases for J; bases not matched to a gene: 5. The CDR3 here is CASRPGQGASEAFF. The sequenced part of the CDR3 DNA is TGTGCCAGCAGGCCGGGACAGGGGGCGTCTGAA.

This clone came up many times. The read ends 3 residues early relative to the CDR3; the germline J gene fills the gap. The gene calls are TRBV7-6 and TRBJ2-1, with 7 bases identical to TRBD1. The CDR3 is 14 amino acids. V was clipped by 5 bases and J by 9 bases; unmatched bases: 10. The germline CDR1 and CDR2 sequences are SGHVS and FNYEAQ. The CDR3 sequence: CASSPQGVGSEQFF. CDR3 DNA (partial): TGTGCCAGCAGCCCCCAGGGGGTAGGTAGTGAG.

In this sample, this clone turned up many times. Sequencing ends 3 residues short of the CDR3 end; the germline J gene provides the rest. The chain recombines TRBV7-3 with TRBJ1-2, with 7 bases matching TRBD1. The CDR3 covers 13 residues. The V gene end was trimmed by 5 bases and the J gene end by 2 bases; junction bases not matched to a gene: 2. Germline CDR1 is SGHTA and CDR2 is FQGTGA. CDR3 residues: CASSPGQNYGYTF. The CDR3 bases that were read are TGTGCCAGCAGCCCGGGACAGAACTATGGC.

The sample holds a few counts of this clone. The read falls 3 residues short of the CDR3 end, and the missing part is taken from the germline J gene. This specimen includes other DNA sequences encoding the same CDR3. The chain recombines TRBV7-6 with TRBJ2-1, with 8 positions matching TRBD2. The CDR3 has 15 residues. Germline trimming cut 2 bases from V and 6 bases from J; bases unmatched to any gene: 6. Germline lookup yields CDR1 SGHVS and CDR2 FNYEAQ. The CDR3 loop reads CASSLPGGGFNEQFF. CDR3 DNA (partial): TGTGCCAGCAGCTTACCGGGGGGGGGTTTCAATGAG.

This clone was seen many times. Sequencing ends 3 residues short of the CDR3 end; the germline J gene provides the rest. The chain joins TRBV7-9 to TRBJ2-1, with a weak D call TRBD2 (5 bases). This CDR3 is 15 amino acids long. The ends were cut back, 4 bases at V and 4 bases at J, with 14 bases in the middle. The germline CDR1 and CDR2 sequences are SEHNR and FQNEAQ (reference sequence). Incomplete CDR3 DNA: TGTGCCAGCAGCTCAGGAAGCGGCGTTTACAATGAG. This encodes CASSSGSGVYNE. The full CDR3 reads CASSSGSGVYNEQFF.

This clone was picked up many times. The sequenced CDR3 bases are TGTGCCAGCTCACCAGCGGGGGCCAGGCGGGATGGC. Encoded protein: CASSPAGARRDG. The whole CDR3 sequence is CASSPAGARRDGYTF. The rearrangement links TRBV18 to TRBJ1-2, with a tentative D call TRBD1 (6 bases). With the read ending 3 residues before the CDR3 end, the germline J gene is used to fill in that end. The V gene lost 2 bases and the J gene lost 6 bases, with 16 bases spanning the gap. The CDR3 has 15 amino acids. The V gene's germline CDR1 is KGHSH and CDR2 LQKENI. The whole variable domain, filled in from reference TRBV18 and TRBJ1-2, reads NAGVMQNPRHLVRRRGQEARLRCSPMKGHSHVYWYRQLPEEGLKFMVYLQKENIIDESGMPKERFSAEFPKEGPSILRIQQVVRGDSAAYFCASSPAGARRDGYTFGSGTRLTVV.

Regarding this clone: The read halts 3 residues ahead of the CDR3 end, with the missing end drawn from the germline J gene. This chain links TRBV25-1 with TRBJ1-1, with D possibly being TRBD1 (5 bases). Trimming stripped 7 bases from V and 1 base from J, with 13 bases between. Germline CDR1 is MGHDK and CDR2 is SYGVNS. The CDR3 has 14 residues. The CDR3 DNA, read in part, is TGTGCCAGCAAAGACAGAGGGGAGAACACTGAA. Protein sequence: CASKDRGENTE. The full CDR3 is CASKDRGENTEAFF.

Points on this clone: Coverage ceases 3 residues before the CDR3 finishes, and the germline J gene fills in the end. The V and J genes are TRBV29-1 and TRBJ2-7; weak D call: TRBD2 (5 bases). Trimming cost V 4 bases and J 6 bases, with 16 bases left between them. Looked up from germline, CDR1 is SQVTM and CDR2 is ANQGSEA. The CDR3 contains 13 residues. This CDR3 reads CSVGGITRGEQYF. The CDR3 DNA, read in part, is TGCAGCGTTGGGGGTATTACCCGGGGCGAG.

With regard to this clone: The read finishes 3 residues shy of the CDR3 end, and the germline J gene is used to complete it. J is TRBJ1-1 and V is TRBV20-1; 7 positions match TRBD1. Germline V lookup: CDR1 DFQATT, CDR2 SNEGSKA (reference sequence). The CDR3 has 13 amino acids. Unmatched junction bases numbered 5, after V lost 3 bases and J lost 4 bases. CDR3 DNA (partial): TGCAGTGCTAGGCCAGGGGGATCCACTGAA. It encodes CSARPGGSTE. The whole CDR3 reads CSARPGGSTEAFF.

About this clone: The missing CDR3 end, 3 residues past where the read stops, is filled in from the germline J gene. The chain has TRBV18 and TRBJ1-1, with 9 bases matching TRBD1. Germline loops: CDR1 KGHSH, CDR2 LQKENI. The CDR3 spans 13 residues. J gave up 7 bases and V 8 bases, and 8 bases lay outside the gene matches. The CDR3 protein is CASQKQGALEAFF. CDR3 DNA, as far as it was read: TGTGCCAGCCAGAAACAGGGGGCCCTTGAA.

About this clone itself: The read is 3 residues too short to cover the CDR3 end, so that end is filled in from the germline J gene. The chain carries TRBV19 and TRBJ2-2; 9 nucleotides line up with TRBD1. The germline CDR1 and CDR2 sequences are LNHDA and SQIVND (reference sequence). The CDR3 runs to 16 residues. V dropped 10 bases and J dropped 5; count of bases not matched to a gene: 14. The CDR3 loop is CATTTGTGSGTGELFF. CDR3 DNA (partial): TGTGCCACCACAACCGGGACAGGGAGTGGGACCGGGGAG.

This clone has ten or more counts. From the germline J gene comes the end of the CDR3, since the read stops 3 residues before it. The chain carries TRBV20-1 and TRBJ2-3; TRBD2 agrees at 11 bases. Germline CDR1 and CDR2: DFQATT and SNEGSKA (reference sequence). The CDR3 consists of 16 residues. The DNA read from the CDR3 is TGCAGTGCTAGAGGAGCTAGCGGGAGGCACGTAGGGGCG. Protein sequence: CSARGASGRHVGA. The entire CDR3 sequence reads CSARGASGRHVGAQYF.

At least ten counts were recorded for this clone. The read comes to an end 3 residues before the CDR3 does, leaving the germline J gene to fill in the end. V usage is TRBV20-1 and J usage is TRBJ1-2; 7 bases map to TRBD1. The CDR3 sequence is 14 residues long. Looked up from germline, CDR1 is DFQATT and CDR2 is SNEGSKA (reference sequence). V was pared by 5 bases and J by 4 bases, with 10 bases of the junction left unmatched. Partial CDR3 DNA: TGCAGTGCTGGTGGGACAGTATCTTCCTATGGC. Its protein is CSAGGTVSSYG. The entire CDR3 sequence reads CSAGGTVSSYGYTF.

This clone was found many times. The missing CDR3 end, 3 residues past where the read stops, is filled in from the germline J gene. J is TRBJ2-7 and V is TRBV5-1; 10 bases match TRBD1. CDR1 is SGHRS and CDR2 is YFSETQ in the germline V gene. CDR3 length equals 14 residues. V dropped 3 bases and J dropped 6; count of bases not matched to a gene: 6. Here the CDR3 reads CASSSGQGTGEQYF. The part of the CDR3 DNA that was read is TGCGCCAGCAGCTCGGGACAGGGGACGGGCGAG.

This clone was detected ten times or more. The CDR3 end lies 3 residues beyond the end of the read and is filled in from the germline J gene. This chain uses TRBV6-2 or TRBV6-3 with TRBJ1-5; a weak D match, TRBD1 (6 bases). The CDR3 loop spans 16 amino acids. V was pared by 5 bases and J by 4 bases, with 18 bases between. Germline CDR1 is MNHEY and CDR2 is SVGEGT. CDR3 region: CASSPNRDLDNQPQHF. The covered CDR3 bases are TGTGCCAGCAGTCCAAACAGGGATTTGGATAATCAGCCC.